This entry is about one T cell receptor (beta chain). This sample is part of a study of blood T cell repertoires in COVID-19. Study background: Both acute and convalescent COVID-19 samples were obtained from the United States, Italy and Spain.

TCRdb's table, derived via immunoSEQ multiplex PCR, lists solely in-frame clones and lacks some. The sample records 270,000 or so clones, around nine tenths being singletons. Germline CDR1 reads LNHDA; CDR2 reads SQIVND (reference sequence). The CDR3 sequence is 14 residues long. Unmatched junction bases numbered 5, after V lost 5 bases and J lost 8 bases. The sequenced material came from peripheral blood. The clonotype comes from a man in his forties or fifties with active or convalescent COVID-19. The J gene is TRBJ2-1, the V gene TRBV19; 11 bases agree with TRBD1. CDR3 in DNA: TGTGCCAGTAGTCATGGACAGGGGGCATATGAGCAGTTCTTC. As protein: CASSHGQGAYEQFF.